This T cell receptor beta chain was found in a study of OX40 agonist ivuxolimab in advanced cancers. The table came from immunoSEQ multiplex PCR; TCRdb's copy has only in-frame clones and leaves some out. The data show almost 85,000 clones, around 84% seen once. Turning to this clone: The antigen is undetermined.

Broader study findings: Expanded clones belonging to CD8+ T cells outnumbered, on average, those of CD4+.

This CDR3 region has 18 residues. Unmatched junction bases numbered 13, after V lost 2 bases and J lost 7 bases. The germline V gene has CDR1 SGHVS and CDR2 FQNEAQ. The J gene is TRBJ2-1, the V gene TRBV7-8; 11 bases fit TRBD2. Sequencing used CD4+ or CD8+ T cells sorted from blood, obtained in a trial of the OX40 agonist ivuxolimab. The receptor was derived from an adult with an advanced solid tumor such as melanoma, head and neck, liver or kidney cancer. CDR3 sequence reads: CASSLLAGGPVLNNEQFF. The CDR3 region has the DNA TGTGCCAGCAGCTTATTAGCGGGAGGGCCAGTATTGAATAATGAGCAGTTCTTC.